What follows are 32 T cell receptor beta chains derived from one specimen sequenced in a study of T cells in Graves' hyperthyroidism and ophthalmopathy. Researchers amplified the TCR beta CDR3 regions from RNA transcripts. In the first-round RT-PCR of the TCR CDR3, the HTBI primer set was used. TCRdb used MiXCR to reprocess the multiplex PCR reads, holding one entry per CDR3 protein. Of about 380,000 distinct CDR3 sequences listed, around an eighth were seen once; the top ten hold around 20%. Sequenced material: blood. These receptors were collected from a man aged 25 to 40 with Graves' hyperthyroidism that later progressed to Graves' ophthalmopathy.

This sequence joins TRBV20-1 and TRBJ2-2, with D perhaps given as TRBD1 or TRBD2 (5 bases each). CDR1 and CDR2 (germline): DFQATT, SNEGSKA (reference sequence). Trimming shortened V by 0 bases and J by 7 bases, and 15 bases separated the two germline ends. The CDR3 has 15 residues. Written as DNA, the CDR3 is TGCAGTGCTAGAGATGGGAGACAGCCTCACGGGGAGCTGTTTTTT. Translation: CSARDGRQPHGELFF.

This clonotype was seen at least ten times. This rearrangement joins TRBV3-1 to TRBJ1-2; a weak D match, TRBD1 (5 bases). CDR3 length equals 15 residues. The germline V gene encodes CDR1 LGHDT and CDR2 YNNKEL (reference sequence). Trimming stripped 1 base from V and 1 base from J, with 10 bases between. This CDR3 reads CASSQARDFNYGYTF. Here the CDR3 DNA reads TGTGCCAGCAGCCAAGCCAGGGACTTTAACTATGGCTACACCTTC.

This clonotype was seen ten or more times. J is TRBJ1-4 and V is TRBV29-1; no definite D call. The CDR3 is 14 residues long. The germline V and J ends were trimmed by 6 bases and 7 bases, with 18 bases remaining between them. Germline CDR1 reads SQVTM; CDR2 reads ANQGSEA. CDR3 sequence: CSVVTRNIGEKLFF. The CDR3 DNA follows: TGCAGCGTGGTGACCCGCAATATTGGTGAAAAACTGTTTTTT.

The sample holds many counts of this clonotype. The V gene is TRBV2, the J gene TRBJ2-2, with 7 bases aligning to TRBD1. With V trimmed by 6 bases and J by 3 bases, 4 bases remained unmatched. CDR1 and CDR2 from the germline V gene are SNHLY and FYNNEI. This CDR3 comprises 14 residues. The chain's CDR3 is CASSRGLYTGELFF. CDR3 sequence (DNA): TGTGCCAGCAGCAGGGGGTTGTACACCGGGGAGCTGTTTTTT.

This clonotype appeared a few times. The chain carries TRBV20-1 and TRBJ2-4, with 8 bases matching TRBD1. The CDR3 totals 15 residues. The ends lost 6 bases at V and 1 base at J; junction bases unmatched: 8. Germline V gene data show CDR1 as DFQATT and CDR2 as SNEGSKA (reference sequence). The CDR3 loop reads CSASDRGSAKNIQYF. The CDR3 region has the DNA TGCAGTGCAAGCGACAGGGGTTCTGCCAAAAACATTCAGTACTTC.

The chain employs TRBV4-1 and TRBJ2-3; 10 bases are a match to TRBD1. The V gene's germline CDR1 is MGHRA and CDR2 YSYEKL. Losses at the gene ends were 4 bases for V and 0 bases for J; bases not matched to a gene: 7. The CDR3 has 17 amino acids. The CDR3 reads CASSLARDRGSTDTQYF. CDR3 sequence (DNA): TGCGCCAGCAGCCTCGCCCGGGACAGGGGTAGCACAGATACGCAGTATTTT.

On this clonotype: A read error may be the cause here, since a much bigger clone is one base away. The V gene is TRBV7-9, the J gene TRBJ1-2; D is uncertain. Trimming removed 5 bases from V and 6 bases from J, with 13 bases in between. CDR3 size: 13 residues. Germline CDR1 is SEHNR and CDR2 is FQNEAQ (reference sequence). In DNA form, the CDR3 reads TGTGCCAGCAGCCCCACCCAGGAGAATGGCTACACCTTC. Its translation is CASSPTQENGYTF.

A note on this clonotype: A much larger clone is a single base away; this may be a read error. The chain carries TRBV6-1 and TRBJ2-6; D is unclear. The CDR3 totals 15 residues. Germline V lookup: CDR1 MNHNS, CDR2 SASEGT. The CDR3 DNA sequence: TGTGCCAGCAGTGTGGGGTTCTCTGGGCCCAACGTCCTGACTTTC. Translation: CASSVGFSGPNVLTF.

In its sample, this clonotype was seen many times. This chain uses TRBV12-3 or TRBV12-4 with TRBJ1-2; D possibly corresponds to TRBD1 (5 bases). The CDR3 extends over 19 amino acids. V was cut by 2 bases and J by 6 bases, with 28 bases left in between. As DNA, the CDR3 is TGTGCCAGCAGTTTAATCTTCGGGGTGAGGGGAGTTAGGTATGATGGCTACACCTTC. It specifies CASSLIFGVRGVRYDGYTF.

In this sample, this clonotype turned up a few times. At one boundary the junction diverges from the germline segment, which might be a read error. This sequence joins TRBV29-1 and TRBJ2-7, with 9 bases fitting TRBD1. Germline loops: CDR1 SQVTM, CDR2 ANQGSEA. The CDR3 is 14 amino acids. DNA of the CDR3: TGCAGCGTAGAAGGGACAGGGAGAGACTACGAGCAGTACTTC. Its protein is CSVEGTGRDYEQYF.

In its sample, this clonotype was seen a few times. This may arise from a read error, as a much more abundant clone is one base away. The chain has TRBV10-3 and TRBJ2-2, with D hard to call. The germline V gene has CDR1 ENHRY and CDR2 SYGVKD. The CDR3 has 11 residues. The V end lost 2 bases, the J end lost 5 bases, and 0 bases lay between the germline ends. CDR3 residues: CAISETGELFF. CDR3 DNA sequence: TGTGCCATCAGTGAGACCGGGGAGCTGTTTTTT.

The table lists this clonotype with many counts. The V gene is TRBV7-2, the J gene TRBJ1-5, with a weak D call TRBD1 (5 bases). This CDR3 region has 17 residues. Deletions cut 1 base from V and 0 bases from J, with 13 bases between. Germline V gene sequence: CDR1 SGHTA, CDR2 FQGNSA. The CDR3 reads CASSLEGPVVSNQPQHF. The CDR3 DNA follows: TGTGCCAGCAGCTTAGAGGGGCCGGTGGTTAGCAATCAGCCCCAGCATTTT.

This clonotype was picked up many times. The chain carries TRBV20-1 and TRBJ1-4, with D perhaps TRBD1 (6 bases). Germline assignment: CDR1 DFQATT and CDR2 SNEGSKA (reference sequence). This CDR3 region has 16 residues. Trimming pared 6 bases from V and 4 bases from J, leaving 21 bases between. CDR3 sequence (DNA): TGCAGTGCGCCTAAGGGGGGCCGTCGATTTAATGAAAAACTGTTTTTT. Translated: CSAPKGGRRFNEKLFF.

There are many counts of this clonotype. The chain carries TRBV28 and TRBJ2-2; perhaps D is TRBD1 or TRBD2 (5 bases each). The germline V and J ends were trimmed by 8 bases and 2 bases, with 9 bases remaining between them. CDR3 length equals 13 residues. CDR1 MDHEN and CDR2 SYDVKM come from the germline V gene. The CDR3 loop is CASGTVNTGELFF. Written as DNA, the CDR3 is TGTGCCAGCGGGACGGTAAACACCGGGGAGCTGTTTTTT.

This clonotype was recorded many times. The V gene is TRBV2, the J gene TRBJ2-1; D remains unclear. Germline values: CDR1 SNHLY, CDR2 FYNNEI. The CDR3 is made up of 11 amino acids. Trimming took 6 bases from V and 9 from J, leaving 9 bases between them. Here the CDR3 reads CASRVQSEQFF. DNA of the CDR3: TGTGCCAGCAGGGTACAGAGTGAGCAGTTCTTC. The complete variable domain, with remaining parts taken from reference TRBV2 and TRBJ2-1, reads EPEVTQTPSHQVTQMGQEVILRCVPISNHLYFYWYRQILGQKVEFLVSFYNNEISEKSEIFDDQFSVERPDGSNFTLKIRSTKLEDSAMYFCASRVQSEQFFGPGTRLTVL.

This clonotype was seen more than once but under ten times. The J gene is TRBJ2-7, the V gene TRBV13; D is possibly TRBD1 (5 bases). The CDR3 extends over 14 amino acids. V lost 0 bases and J lost 5, with 11 bases in between. CDR1 PRHDT and CDR2 FYEKMQ come from the germline V gene (reference sequence). CDR3 in DNA: TGTGCCAGCAGCTTAGGGCAGGGAATCAACGAGCAGTACTTC. Translating it yields CASSLGQGINEQYF.

The table lists this clonotype with many counts. V is TRBV27 and J is TRBJ1-6; D call uncertain. The ends were cut back, 6 bases at V and 3 bases at J, with 12 bases in the middle. The CDR3 is made up of 15 amino acids. From germline, CDR1 is MNHEY and CDR2 SMNVEV (reference sequence). CDR3 protein: CASSVSFNYNSPLHF. The CDR3 DNA sequence: TGTGCCAGCAGCGTCTCTTTTAACTATAATTCACCCCTCCACTTT.

The chain uses TRBV12-3 or TRBV12-4 and TRBJ1-1, with TRBD1 as a possible D gene (6 bases). V was shortened by 6 bases and J by 6 bases, with 20 bases between the two germline ends. The CDR3 is made up of 15 amino acids. The CDR3 here is CASRPRQARDAEAFF. For the CDR3, the DNA is TGTGCCAGCAGACCTAGACAGGCCCGGGACGCTGAAGCTTTCTTT.

This clonotype was recorded at least ten times. The CDR3 coding sequence is TGTGCCAGCAGGTACCCAGGGGCCACCCTTCAGCCCCAGCATTTT. Translation: CASRYPGATLQPQHF. The chain combines TRBV28 with TRBJ1-5; D is possibly TRBD1 (6 bases). This CDR3 has 15 amino acids. Germline V gene data show CDR1 as MDHEN and CDR2 as SYDVKM. Trimming took off 6 bases at V and 6 bases at J, with 18 bases between the two ends.

The chain joins TRBV11-1 to TRBJ1-4; TRBD1 aligns across 7 bases. CDR1 is SGHAT, CDR2 FQDESV, per germline (reference sequence). This CDR3 has 14 residues. The ends lost 4 bases at V and 7 bases at J; junction bases unmatched: 6. The CDR3 protein is CASSSYRGGEKLFF. CDR3 coding DNA: TGTGCCAGCAGCTCATACAGGGGCGGTGAAAAACTGTTTTTT.

This clonotype was found a few times. This sequence joins TRBV30 and TRBJ1-5; TRBD1 aligns across 7 bases. Trimming took 1 base from V and 4 from J; bases not matched to a gene: 7. The CDR3 is 15 residues long. The germline V gene encodes CDR1 GTSNPN and CDR2 SVGIG (reference sequence). This CDR3 reads CAWSERGLRNQPQHF. For the CDR3, the DNA is TGTGCCTGGAGTGAAAGGGGGCTTAGGAATCAGCCCCAGCATTTT.

This clonotype is a singleton in its sample. V and J are TRBV12-5 and TRBJ2-2; 7 nucleotides match TRBD1. Germline assignment: CDR1 LGHNT and CDR2 FRNRAP. V lost 1 base, J lost 0 bases, and 2 bases stayed unmatched. The CDR3 covers 16 residues. Here the CDR3 DNA reads TGTGCTAGTGGTTTGGGAGGGGGCGCGAACACCGGGGAGCTGTTTTTT. Translated: CASGLGGGANTGELFF.

This clonotype was counted ten times or more. The V call is TRBV11-1, the J call TRBJ1-1, with TRBD1 matching 8 bases. CDR1 SGHAT and CDR2 FQDESV come from the germline V gene (reference sequence). The CDR3 covers 15 residues. The V segment lost 5 bases and the J segment 1 base; nucleotides outside the gene matches: 6. DNA of the CDR3: TGTGCCAGCAGCCCTCGACAGGGGTGGAACACTGAAGCTTTCTTT. Amino acids: CASSPRQGWNTEAFF. The full variable domain, with the rest looked up from reference TRBV11-1 and TRBJ1-1, is EAEVAQSPRYKITEKSQAVAFWCDPISGHATLYWYRQILGQGPELLVQFQDESVVDDSQLPKDRFSAERLKGVDSTLKIQPAELGDSAMYLCASSPRQGWNTEAFFGQGTRLTVV.

This clonotype was seen at least ten times. This chain links TRBV7-8 with TRBJ1-2; D is perhaps TRBD1 (6 bases). CDR3 length: 14 residues. Trimming cost V 5 bases and J 7 bases, with 17 bases left between them. Per the germline V gene, CDR1 is SGHVS and CDR2 is FQNEAQ. CDR3 residues: CASSPFTTGGGYTF. CDR3 bases: TGTGCCAGCAGCCCCTTTACGACAGGCGGTGGCTACACCTTC.

The V call is TRBV20-1, the J call TRBJ2-5, with TRBD2 identical over 14 bases. This CDR3 contains 16 residues. The junction had 10 bases not matched to a gene; V was cut back by 5 bases and J by 5 bases. CDR1 is DFQATT and CDR2 is SNEGSKA in the germline V gene (reference sequence). In DNA, the CDR3 is TGCAGTGCTTCCACACGGACTAGCGGGGGGCGGGAGACCCAGTACTTC. Protein: CSASTRTSGGRETQYF.

This clonotype was seen once. V usage is TRBV6-1 and J usage is TRBJ1-1; D is uncertain. V shed 3 bases and J shed 6 bases, with 11 bases lying between them. CDR1 and CDR2 from the germline V gene are MNHNS and SASEGT. The CDR3 has 13 amino acids. CDR3 in DNA: TGTGCCAGCAGTGACCCCGGGTTGCCTGAAGCTTTCTTT. This codes for CASSDPGLPEAFF.

This clonotype was seen repeatedly, ten times or more. The chain employs TRBV6-1 and TRBJ2-5; the match to TRBD2 covers 9 bases. CDR3 size: 15 residues. Per germline, CDR1 MNHNS and CDR2 SASEGT. The junction had 6 bases not matched to a gene; V was cut back by 5 bases and J by 2 bases. The DNA of the CDR3 is TGTGCCAGCAGTCTCAGACTAGCGGAACAAGAGACCCAGTACTTC. Protein sequence: CASSLRLAEQETQYF.

This clonotype was observed many times. The gene calls are TRBV5-1 and TRBJ1-4, with a weak D call TRBD1 (6 bases). Germline V CDR1 and CDR2: SGHRS, YFSETQ. V was shortened by 4 bases and J by 0 bases, with 13 bases between the two germline ends. The CDR3 is 16 residues long. The CDR3 bases are TGCGCCAGCAGCGGGGGCCTCCCCTCAACTAATGAAAAACTGTTTTTT. It is translated as CASSGGLPSTNEKLFF.

This clonotype was detected ten times or more. The chain recombines TRBV28 with TRBJ2-1, with D perhaps being TRBD1 or TRBD2 (5 bases each). CDR1 and CDR2 from the germline V gene are MDHEN and SYDVKM. With 3 bases removed from V and 4 bases from J, the gap between germline ends came to 25 bases. CDR3 length: 19 residues. Written as DNA, the CDR3 is TGTGCCAGCAGTTTTCAACGGTCCAGGGCCGGAGGTACATACAATGAGCAGTTCTTC. Amino acids: CASSFQRSRAGGTYNEQFF.

In its sample, this clonotype was seen many times. CDR3 protein: CASSQRGVSSYNEQFF. CDR3 DNA: TGTGCCAGCAGCCAACGGGGGGTGAGCTCCTACAATGAGCAGTTCTTC. The chain combines TRBV3-1 with TRBJ2-1; 7 nucleotides agree with TRBD2. Germline-derived CDR1 and CDR2 are LGHDT and YNNKEL (reference sequence). Trimming took 2 bases from V and 0 from J; bases not matched to a gene: 4. CDR3 length: 16 amino acids.

The chain combines TRBV11-2 with TRBJ2-7; TRBD1 is a possible D gene (5 bases). The CDR3 spans 14 residues. The germline CDR1 and CDR2 sequences are SGHAT and FQNNGV. V was clipped by 2 bases and J by 7 bases, with 15 bases between them. The CDR3 DNA sequence: TGTGCCAGCAGCTTAACAGGCCCAGGATGGGAGCAGTACTTC. Amino acid sequence: CASSLTGPGWEQYF. Full variable domain (missing parts from reference TRBV11-2 and TRBJ2-7): EAGVAQSPRYKIIEKRQSVAFWCNPISGHATLYWYQQILGQGPKLLIQFQNNGVVDDSQLPKDRFSAERLKGVDSTLKIQPAKLEDSAVYLCASSLTGPGWEQYFGPGTRLTVT.

About this clonotype itself: A much larger clone is a single base away; this may be a read error. The chain employs TRBV5-1 and TRBJ1-1; unclear D gene. V shed 0 bases and J shed 6 bases, with 15 bases lying between them. CDR3 length: 15 residues. Looked up from germline, CDR1 is SGHRS and CDR2 is YFSETQ. CDR3 amino acids: CASSLGTAQAPEAFF. The CDR3 coding sequence is TGCGCCAGCAGCTTGGGGACCGCTCAAGCCCCTGAAGCTTTCTTT. Drawing the rest from reference TRBV5-1 and TRBJ1-1, the complete variable domain is KAGVTQTPRYLIKTRGQQVTLSCSPISGHRSVSWYQQTPGQGLQFLFEYFSETQRNKGNFPGRFSGRQFSNSRSEMNVSTLELGDSALYLCASSLGTAQAPEAFFGQGTRLTVV.